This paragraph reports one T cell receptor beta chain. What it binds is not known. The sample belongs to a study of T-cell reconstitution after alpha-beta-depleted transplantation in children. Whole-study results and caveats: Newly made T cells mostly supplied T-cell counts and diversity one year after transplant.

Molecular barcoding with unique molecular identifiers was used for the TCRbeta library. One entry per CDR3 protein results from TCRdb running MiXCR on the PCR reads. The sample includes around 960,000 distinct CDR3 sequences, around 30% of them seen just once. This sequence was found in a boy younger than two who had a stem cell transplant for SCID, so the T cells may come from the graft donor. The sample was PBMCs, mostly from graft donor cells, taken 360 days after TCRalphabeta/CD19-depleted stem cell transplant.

The CDR3 DNA sequence: TGTGCCAGCTCACCAGCGACAGGGGGCCGCGGCTACACCTTC. Residues: CASSPATGGRGYTF. The chain is built from TRBV18 and TRBJ1-2; 10 nucleotides match TRBD1. From germline, CDR1 is KGHSH and CDR2 LQKENI. V was clipped by 2 bases and J by 8 bases; unmatched bases: 5. The CDR3 totals 14 residues. Filled out from reference TRBV18 and TRBJ1-2, the complete variable domain reads NAGVMQNPRHLVRRRGQEARLRCSPMKGHSHVYWYRQLPEEGLKFMVYLQKENIIDESGMPKERFSAEFPKEGPSILRIQQVVRGDSAAYFCASSPATGGRGYTFGSGTRLTVV.